Listed below are T cell receptor beta chains from one sample, sequenced in a study of blood T cell repertoires in COVID-19. TCRdb's copy holds only in-frame clones and misses some; the assay was immunoSEQ multiplex PCR. The table records about 75,000 clones, roughly 84% of them present only once. Specimen: peripheral blood. The receptors originated from a woman aged 50 to 65 with acute or convalescent COVID-19. Each CDR3 is given with its conserved first and last residue. Fields, in order: J gene, D gene, clone size, V gene, CDR3 protein. D genes are given only for firm matches. Clone size, where shown, is once, few, many, or a class for clones that have expanded.

>TRBJ1-5|TRBD1|NA|TRBV20-1
CSASLSGTGLLPPQHF
>TRBJ2-7|TRBD1|NA|TRBV6-6
CASSTGGPRGEQYF
>TRBJ2-1|NA|NA|TRBV6-2/TRBV6-3
CASSSRRGVANYEQFF
>TRBJ1-2|NA|NA|TRBV7-9
CASSLDLQDRGYTF
>TRBJ2-1|NA|NA|TRBV7-3
CASSLREGSEQFF
>TRBJ2-5|TRBD2|NA|TRBV5-4
CASSLGLAGGQETQYF
>TRBJ1-5|NA|NA|TRBV2
CASRTPSQPQHF
>TRBJ2-5|NA|NA|TRBV18
CASSPRSRVETQYF
>TRBJ1-3|NA|NA|TRBV9
CASSVNPGLPGNTIYF
>TRBJ2-3|TRBD2|NA|TRBV6-4
CASSPGLGNTQYF
>TRBJ2-7|TRBD2|NA|TRBV4-2
CASSQGGLPGLAGGGSYEQYF
>TRBJ2-1|TRBD2|once|TRBV12-5
CASGLGTSGTYNEQFF
>TRBJ2-7|TRBD1|NA|TRBV5-1
CASSLGGDRGFTYEQYF
>TRBJ2-7|NA|NA|TRBV18
CASSPGDIRREQYF
>TRBJ1-5|NA|NA|TRBV9
CASNNRARQPQHF
>TRBJ2-3|NA|once|TRBV5-1
CASSVGSPLDTQYF
>TRBJ1-2|NA|NA|TRBV6-5
CASSSGLNYGYTF
>TRBJ1-5|TRBD1|once|TRBV28
CASSVPGQGIFQPQHF
>TRBJ2-7|NA|NA|TRBV7-2
CASSLELNYEQYF
>TRBJ1-2|NA|NA|TRBV7-2
CASSLAGDGYGYTF
>TRBJ2-2|TRBD2|NA|TRBV5-1
CASSFGLAGGSAGELFF
>TRBJ2-5|NA|NA|TRBV15
CATSRADSPERAQYF
>TRBJ1-6|NA|NA|TRBV30
CAWSAGGSYSPLHF
>TRBJ2-2|NA|NA|TRBV5-4
CASSLERAGELFF
>TRBJ1-1|TRBD1|NA|TRBV10-3
CAIRTGSGEAFF
>TRBJ1-5|TRBD1|NA|TRBV19
CASSPPGQGNQPQHF
>TRBJ1-6|NA|NA|TRBV5-4
CASSPGSSYNSPLHF
>TRBJ1-6|NA|once|TRBV7-9
CASSSNRDNSPLHF
>TRBJ1-6|NA|few|TRBV11-2
CASSAADRSSYNSPLHF
>TRBJ1-3|NA|few|TRBV28
CASSPRLKRPLSGNTIYF
>TRBJ2-3|TRBD1|once|TRBV3-1/TRBV3-2
CASSRSLTEPGQGVDTQYF
>TRBJ1-6|TRBD1|NA|TRBV28
CASSSGGSFSPLHF
>TRBJ2-7|NA|few|TRBV28
CASSPVTVTYEQYF
>TRBJ1-2|NA|NA|TRBV2
CASSEGGQGSYGYTF
>TRBJ2-5|TRBD1|NA|TRBV9
CASSVRGQETQYF
>TRBJ2-3|TRBD2|NA|TRBV30
CAWDSGGAPDTQYF
>TRBJ2-2|TRBD1|NA|TRBV18
CASPRTGSTGELFF
>TRBJ2-1|TRBD2|NA|TRBV28
CASSFVVEGRDNEQFF
>TRBJ1-6|NA|NA|TRBV7-8
CASSPEVSTGWHSPLHF
>TRBJ2-6|TRBD1|NA|TRBV6-2/TRBV6-3
CASSALTGAGANVLTF
>TRBJ2-3|TRBD2|once|TRBV29-1
CSVETSRVTDTQYF
>TRBJ1-2|TRBD1|NA|TRBV9
CASSVTGSMGYTF
>TRBJ2-3|TRBD1|few|TRBV30
CAWSATGITDTQYF
>TRBJ2-1|TRBD2|NA|TRBV7-6
CASSGGLAGFEQFF
>TRBJ1-1|TRBD1|NA|TRBV28
CASSLLKGQGTEAFF
>TRBJ2-7|NA|NA|TRBV2
CASRSGETRYF
>TRBJ2-3|NA|once|TRBV9
CASADRPFGDTQYF
>TRBJ1-3|TRBD1|few|TRBV3-1/TRBV3-2
CASSAGTGLDETGNTIYF
>TRBJ1-2|NA|NA|TRBV19
CASSYLDRNYGYTF
>TRBJ2-1|NA|NA|TRBV24-1
CATSVSTGNEQFF
>TRBJ2-1|TRBD1|NA|TRBV5-1
CASSFQGALNEQFF
>TRBJ2-6|NA|NA|TRBV14
CASSQAGNSGANVLTF
>TRBJ2-1|NA|NA|TRBV3-1/TRBV3-2
CASSGGALNEQFF
>TRBJ2-6|TRBD1|NA|TRBV14
CASSPRQGWTGANVLTF
>TRBJ2-7|NA|NA|TRBV6-5
CASRNIAYEQYF